This record looks at one T cell receptor beta chain sequence and its context. The record originates from a study of blood T cell repertoires in COVID-19. Looking at the study overall: The United States, Italy and Spain were the sources of the acute and convalescent COVID-19 samples. The analysed material was cDNA or gDNA that came from T cells, B-cell-depleted T cells, or PBMCs.

The table came from immunoSEQ multiplex PCR; TCRdb's copy has only in-frame clones and leaves some out. The top ten clones hold about 5.1% of a sample with some 71,000 clones, 90% of them seen once. This CDR3 has 14 residues. V lost 4 bases to trimming and J lost 7 bases, with 16 bases between them. Germline V lookup: CDR1 KGHSH, CDR2 LQKENI. Sequencing input: peripheral blood. The chain joins TRBV18 to TRBJ1-1; D is unresolved. The source of this sequence is a woman in her late teens or twenties with acute or convalescent COVID-19. The CDR3 is CASSLGLATGEAFF. The CDR3 bases are TGTGCCAGCTCACTCGGACTAGCGACGGGTGAAGCTTTCTTT. The whole variable domain, remainder taken from reference TRBV18 and TRBJ1-1, is NAGVMQNPRHLVRRRGQEARLRCSPMKGHSHVYWYRQLPEEGLKFMVYLQKENIIDESGMPKERFSAEFPKEGPSILRIQQVVRGDSAAYFCASSLGLATGEAFFGQGTRLTVV.